The entry below gives a single TCR beta chain sequence along with its context. This sample is drawn from a study of blood T cell repertoires in COVID-19. Data came from immunoSEQ multiplex PCR; TCRdb stores just in-frame clones and leaves some out. The sample yields roughly 220,000 clones, about four fifths seen once. Sequenced: peripheral blood. The receptor was isolated from a woman over 75 with COVID-19, enrolled during active disease.

CDR3 in amino acids: CASSSGTRGTEAFF. The CDR3 region has the DNA TGTGCCAGCAGCTCCGGGACAAGGGGCACTGAAGCTTTCTTT. V is TRBV5-4 and J is TRBJ1-1; D may be TRBD1 (6 bases). The V gene lost 3 bases and the J gene lost 4 bases, with 13 bases spanning the gap. The CDR3 consists of 14 residues. CDR1 and CDR2 (germline): SGHNT, YYREEE (reference sequence).